The 24 T cell receptor beta chains listed next were all sequenced from one sample in a study of T cells in Graves' hyperthyroidism and ophthalmopathy. Using RNA transcripts as the source, TCR beta CDR3 regions were amplified. The study used the HTBI primer set for a first-round RT-PCR of the TCR CDR3. TCRdb re-derived calls from the multiplex PCR reads in MiXCR, one entry per CDR3 protein. The sample consists of about 840,000 distinct CDR3 sequences, over 35% of them appearing once. The sequenced sample consisted of blood. These receptors all come from a man aged 18 to 30 with Graves' hyperthyroidism.

The chain carries TRBV20-1 and TRBJ2-2, with TRBD1 identical over 7 bases. The CDR3 sequence is 14 residues long. Germline lookup yields CDR1 DFQATT and CDR2 SNEGSKA (reference sequence). V was pared by 6 bases and J by 0 bases, with 4 bases of the junction left unmatched. CDR3 sequence reads: CSAWDSANTGELFF. For the CDR3, the DNA is TGCAGTGCGTGGGACAGTGCGAACACCGGGGAGCTGTTTTTT.

This clonotype was found a few times. Possible read error: a much larger clone is one base away. The chain uses TRBV7-9 and TRBJ2-7; 9 nucleotides agree with TRBD1. The CDR3 is 14 amino acids. The trim removed 1 base at V and 4 bases at J, leaving 2 bases unmatched. Germline assignment: CDR1 SEHNR and CDR2 FQNEAQ (reference sequence). CDR3 amino acids: CASSLVQGAYEQYF. Written as DNA, the CDR3 is TGTGCCAGCAGCTTAGTACAGGGGGCTTACGAGCAGTACTTC.

A few counts support this clonotype. The gene calls are TRBV2 and TRBJ2-5; 10 nucleotides match TRBD2. Germline assignment: CDR1 SNHLY and CDR2 FYNNEI. The CDR3 is 17 amino acids. V trimming: 1 base; J trimming: 4 bases; junction bases outside the gene matches: 9. The CDR3 bases are TGTGCCAGCAGTGAAGAAGCGGGAGGGCCTATGGGAGAGACCCAGTACTTC. Protein sequence: CASSEEAGGPMGETQYF.

This clonotype showed up many times. The chain uses TRBV29-1 and TRBJ2-7, with no clear D. Looked up from germline, CDR1 is SQVTM and CDR2 is ANQGSEA. V was clipped by 0 bases and J by 1 base, with 7 bases between them. The CDR3 sequence is 13 residues long. The CDR3 protein is CSVEDRGSYEQYF. CDR3 DNA: TGCAGCGTTGAAGATCGCGGATCCTACGAGCAGTACTTC.

V gene TRBV5-1 combines with J gene TRBJ1-1; D is unresolved. Germline lookup yields CDR1 SGHRS and CDR2 YFSETQ. V lost 4 bases and J 7 bases, leaving 11 bases between the germline ends. This CDR3 has 12 residues. This CDR3 is CASSRAGFEAFF. The CDR3 nucleotides are TGCGCCAGCAGCCGGGCCGGGTTTGAAGCTTTCTTT.

The chain recombines TRBV10-3 with TRBJ2-1; 7 bases fit TRBD1. The CDR3 has 14 residues. Germline CDR1 ENHRY, CDR2 SYGVKD. The V gene end was trimmed by 0 bases and the J gene end by 4 bases; junction bases not matched to a gene: 0. The CDR3 DNA is TGTGCCATCAGTGAGTCGACAGGGTACAATGAGCAGTTCTTC. It yields the protein CAISESTGYNEQFF.

This clonotype occurred many times. The rearrangement uses TRBV7-9 and TRBJ1-1, with D perhaps matching TRBD1 (5 bases). This CDR3 contains 13 residues. Trimming removed 3 bases at V and 3 bases at J, with 8 bases between. CDR1 is SEHNR and CDR2 is FQNEAQ in the germline V gene (reference sequence). CDR3: CASSLGLYTEAFF. CDR3 nucleotides: TGTGCCAGCAGCTTGGGGCTCTACACTGAAGCTTTCTTT.

In this sample, this clonotype turned up a few times. The chain couples TRBV7-8 to TRBJ2-2, with 7 bases matching TRBD2. The junction had 12 bases not matched to a gene; V was cut back by 4 bases and J by 10 bases. Germline loops: CDR1 SGHVS, CDR2 FQNEAQ. This CDR3 is built from 15 residues. Written as DNA, the CDR3 is TGTGCCAGCAGCTCCCACCGGGGGGTAGTTGAGGAGCTGTTTTTT. This translates into CASSSHRGVVEELFF.

The chain carries TRBV9 and TRBJ2-3, with D possibly matching TRBD2 (5 bases). Germline V gives CDR1 SGDLS, CDR2 YYNGEE. Trimming pared 4 bases from V and 2 bases from J, leaving 11 bases between. The CDR3 is 14 residues long. The CDR3 sequence is CASSPGEVTDTQYF. The CDR3 nucleotides read TGTGCCAGCAGCCCCGGGGAAGTCACAGATACGCAGTATTTT.

Comments on this clonotype: Germline is not matched at one junction end, which may reflect a read error. The chain recombines TRBV6-5 with TRBJ1-1; no firm D call. The CDR3 is made up of 13 amino acids. Germline-derived CDR1 and CDR2 are MNHEY and SVGAGI. Here the CDR3 DNA reads TGTGCCAGCAGTGAAGTAGTGGGGTGGGAAGCTTCCTTT. It encodes CASSEVVGWEASF.

The CDR3: CATSSPWEGRWSNQPQHF. In DNA form, the CDR3 reads TGTGCCACCAGCAGCCCGTGGGAGGGGCGTTGGAGCAATCAGCCCCAGCATTTT. The rearrangement joins TRBV15 to TRBJ1-5, with a possible D match to TRBD1 (5 bases). Per germline, CDR1 LNHNV and CDR2 YYDKDF (reference sequence). V lost 3 bases to trimming and J lost 1 base, with 19 bases between them. This CDR3 has 18 amino acids.

This clonotype appeared a few times. J is TRBJ2-6 and V is TRBV7-9; 11 positions match TRBD2. This CDR3 contains 18 residues. With V trimmed by 5 bases and J by 0 bases, 6 bases remained unmatched. CDR1 SEHNR and CDR2 FQNEAQ come from the germline V gene (reference sequence). This CDR3 is CASSKLAGGPSGANVLTF. CDR3 nucleotide sequence: TGTGCCAGCAGCAAATTAGCGGGAGGGCCCTCTGGGGCCAACGTCCTGACTTTC.

The rearrangement joins TRBV7-8 to TRBJ1-2, with 11 bases matching TRBD1. The V and J ends lost 1 base and 4 bases, in that order; junction bases with no gene match: 5. The CDR3 contains 16 residues. Germline assignment: CDR1 SGHVS and CDR2 FQNEAQ. CDR3 region: CASSLGTGGLSYGYTF. DNA of the CDR3: TGTGCCAGCAGCTTAGGGACAGGGGGCTTGAGCTATGGCTACACCTTC.

The chain joins TRBV5-1 to TRBJ1-3, with 8 bases matching TRBD1. Trimming took 4 bases from V and 0 from J; bases not matched to a gene: 6. Germline lookup yields CDR1 SGHRS and CDR2 YFSETQ. This CDR3 contains 16 residues. CDR3 DNA sequence: TGCGCCAGCAGCCGGGGACAGGACTTCTCTGGAAACACCATATATTTT. Residues: CASSRGQDFSGNTIYF.

This chain uses TRBV7-2 with TRBJ2-7; TRBD1 matches at 9 bases. CDR3 size: 15 residues. The V gene end was trimmed by 5 bases and the J gene end by 0 bases; junction bases not matched to a gene: 5. The germline V gene has CDR1 SGHTA and CDR2 FQGNSA. The CDR3 sequence: CASSAYRGLSYEQYF. CDR3 nucleotides: TGTGCCAGCAGCGCCTACAGGGGGCTCTCCTACGAGCAGTACTTC. Based on the CDR3 plus reference TRBV7-2 and TRBJ2-7, the full variable domain is GAGVSQSPSNKVTEKGKDVELRCDPISGHTALYWYRQSLGQGLEFLIYFQGNSAPDKSGLPSDRFSAERTGGSVSTLTIQRTQQEDSAVYLCASSAYRGLSYEQYFGPGTRLTVT.

The chain is built from TRBV7-8 and TRBJ1-5; the D gene is possibly TRBD1 (5 bases). Trimming pared 5 bases from V and 0 bases from J, leaving 11 bases between. The germline V gene has CDR1 SGHVS and CDR2 FQNEAQ. The CDR3 has 15 residues. Written as DNA, the CDR3 is TGTGCCAGCAGCCGTTCAGGGTATAGCAATCAGCCCCAGCATTTT. As protein: CASSRSGYSNQPQHF.

This clonotype appeared a single time. The gene calls are TRBV15 and TRBJ1-6, with 9 bases identical to TRBD1. The CDR3 sequence is 14 residues long. Germline V gene lookup returns CDR1 LNHNV and CDR2 YYDKDF (reference sequence). Trimming at V came to 3 bases and at J to 11 bases, leaving 5 bases not matched to a gene. CDR3 DNA: TGTGCCACCAGCAGCGGGACAGGGCATACACCCCTCCACTTT. This encodes CATSSGTGHTPLHF. Drawing the rest from reference TRBV15 and TRBJ1-6, the complete variable domain is DAMVIQNPRYQVTQFGKPVTLSCSQTLNHNVMYWYQQKSSQAPKLLFHYYDKDFNNEADTPDNFQSRRPNTSFCFLDIRSPGLGDTAMYLCATSSGTGHTPLHFGNGTRLTVT.

V gene TRBV11-2 combines with J gene TRBJ1-1; possibly TRBD1 for D (6 bases). Germline V lookup: CDR1 SGHAT, CDR2 FQNNGV. The V gene lost 4 bases and the J gene lost 6 bases, with 15 bases spanning the gap. The CDR3 has 14 residues. The CDR3 protein is CASSSQGTDAEAFF. The DNA for the CDR3 is TGTGCCAGCAGCTCTCAGGGGACTGACGCTGAAGCTTTCTTT.

The J gene is TRBJ1-2, the V gene TRBV7-9, with TRBD1 as a possible D gene (6 bases). Per germline, CDR1 SEHNR and CDR2 FQNEAQ (reference sequence). V was clipped by 5 bases and J by 4 bases, with 14 bases between them. The CDR3 has 14 amino acids. Here the CDR3 DNA reads TGTGCCAGCAGCACCTCGACAGGACCCTATGGCTACACCTTC. Residues: CASSTSTGPYGYTF.

This chain uses TRBV9 with TRBJ1-4, with 12 bases matching TRBD1. The V gene's germline CDR1 is SGDLS and CDR2 YYNGEE. V shed 0 bases and J 6 bases; nucleotides not matched to a gene: 3. The CDR3 spans 16 residues. The CDR3, as DNA: TGTGCCAGCAGCGTAGAGGGGACAGGGGGCTATGAAAAACTGTTTTTT. Translated: CASSVEGTGGYEKLFF.

This chain links TRBV20-1 with TRBJ1-1; D is ambiguous. This CDR3 has 12 amino acids. CDR1 and CDR2 from the germline V gene are DFQATT and SNEGSKA (reference sequence). Trimming stripped 4 bases from V and 11 bases from J, with 17 bases between. This CDR3 is CSAMVGFTGAFF. The DNA for the CDR3 is TGCAGTGCTATGGTGGGGTTCACCGGGGCTTTCTTT.

The chain is built from TRBV2 and TRBJ2-2; TRBD2 might be the D (6 bases). Germline CDR1 and CDR2: SNHLY and FYNNEI. The V and J ends lost 3 bases and 10 bases respectively, with 12 bases between them. The CDR3 consists of 13 residues. In DNA form, the CDR3 reads TGTGCCAGCAGTGAGGGAGGCGTCGTGGAGCTGTTTTTT. This gives the protein CASSEGGVVELFF.

This chain connects TRBV6-5 to TRBJ1-1; 7 positions match TRBD1. The CDR3 sequence is 17 residues long. CDR1 and CDR2 (germline): MNHEY, SVGAGI. Trimming cost V 0 bases and J 5 bases; bases outside gene matches: 12. Here the CDR3 reads CASSYSGTEQIGTEAFF. For the CDR3, the DNA is TGTGCCAGCAGTTACTCGGGGACAGAACAGATCGGGACTGAAGCTTTCTTT.

This clonotype was recorded many times. V gene TRBV29-1 combines with J gene TRBJ1-4, with 8 nucleotides matching TRBD1. Per the germline V gene, CDR1 is SQVTM and CDR2 is ANQGSEA. V lost 7 bases and J lost 3; bases outside the gene matches: 10. This CDR3 has 15 residues. The CDR3 bases are TGCAGCGCCGGAACAGGGGGGGCGGCTAATGAAAAACTGTTTTTT. Amino acids: CSAGTGGAANEKLFF.